The next 14 T cell receptor beta chains were all read from a single sample in a study of T cell responses to AZD1222 COVID-19 vaccine. Clones were read by immunoSEQ multiplex PCR, and TCRdb kept only the in-frame ones, dropping some. The sample lists roughly 120,000 clones; more than 85% were seen once. Here the sequenced sample was peripheral blood, taken on day 0 of AZD1222 vaccination. Every receptor here comes from an adult in good health.

The CDR3 sequence: CASSQTGVFTGELFF. The CDR3, as DNA: TGCGCCAGCAGCCAGACAGGGGTTTTTACCGGGGAGCTGTTTTTT. The chain employs TRBV5-1 and TRBJ2-2, with TRBD1 matching over 8 bases. V lost 4 bases and J lost 5; bases outside the gene matches: 7. The CDR3 totals 15 residues. Germline V gives CDR1 SGHRS, CDR2 YFSETQ.

This rearrangement joins TRBV2 to TRBJ2-1; 8 bases align to TRBD2. The CDR3 extends over 14 amino acids. The V gene end was trimmed by 10 bases and the J gene end by 2 bases; junction bases not matched to a gene: 7. Germline V gene data show CDR1 as SNHLY and CDR2 as FYNNEI. CDR3 residues: CAIIPGLAYNEQFF. In nucleotides, the CDR3 is TGTGCCATCATCCCGGGACTAGCCTACAATGAGCAGTTCTTC.

This clone was detected only once. CDR3 sequence reads: CASSLVGGPTDTQYF. CDR3 DNA: TGTGCCAGCAGCTTAGTTGGGGGACCCACAGATACGCAGTATTTT. The chain links TRBV7-2 to TRBJ2-3; either TRBD1 or TRBD2 may fit D (5 bases each). CDR1 and CDR2 from the germline V gene are SGHTA and FQGNSA. CDR3 length: 15 amino acids. Trimming removed 1 base at V and 2 bases at J, with 10 bases between.

The gene calls are TRBV7-9 and TRBJ1-1; D uncertain. V shed 1 base and J shed 2 bases, with 5 bases lying between them. This CDR3 has 13 amino acids. Germline V lookup: CDR1 SEHNR, CDR2 FQNEAQ (reference sequence). CDR3 sequence reads: CASSLVTNTEAFF. As DNA, the CDR3 is TGTGCCAGCAGCTTAGTCACAAACACTGAAGCTTTCTTT.

The rearrangement links TRBV24-1 to TRBJ1-2, with D unclear. V lost 7 bases and J lost 2, with 7 bases in between. The CDR3 spans 12 residues. CDR1 and CDR2 from the germline V gene are KGHDR and SFDVKD. CDR3 DNA: TGTGCCACCAGCAGGCGAAACTATGGCTACACCTTC. It codes for CATSRRNYGYTF.

This chain uses TRBV27 with TRBJ2-7, with D perhaps matching TRBD2 (7 bases). V lost 4 bases and J lost 6, with 10 bases in between. The CDR3 has 12 residues. Germline V gives CDR1 MNHEY, CDR2 SMNVEV (reference sequence). In DNA, the CDR3 is TGTGCCAGCAGTTGGAGGGGGGGCGAGCAGTACTTC. Translating gives CASSWRGGEQYF.

The V and J genes are TRBV28 and TRBJ1-1; D remains ambiguous. This CDR3 is built from 15 residues. Trimming cost V 3 bases and J 1 base, with 12 bases left between them. CDR1 MDHEN and CDR2 SYDVKM come from the germline V gene. As DNA, the CDR3 is TGTGCCAGCAGTTTGTTCGGGCCGCCGAACACTGAAGCTTTCTTT. The encoded protein is CASSLFGPPNTEAFF.

J is TRBJ2-3 and V is TRBV9; no clear D gene. CDR3 length equals 18 residues. Looked up from germline, CDR1 is SGDLS and CDR2 is YYNGEE. Trimming pared 4 bases from V and 0 bases from J, leaving 21 bases between. In DNA form, the CDR3 reads TGTGCCAGCAGCTTCCGTAGATCCACCAGCACGAGCACAGATACGCAGTATTTT. Residues: CASSFRRSTSTSTDTQYF.

The V and J genes are TRBV2 and TRBJ1-6; D is undetermined. Germline assignment: CDR1 SNHLY and CDR2 FYNNEI. The V and J ends lost 6 bases and 4 bases respectively, with 4 bases between them. This CDR3 has 12 amino acids. The CDR3 DNA is TGTGCCAGCAGATCGTATAATTCACCCCTCCACTTT. Amino acid sequence: CASRSYNSPLHF.

The chain recombines TRBV18 with TRBJ1-2, with D perhaps TRBD1 (5 bases). The CDR3 spans 13 residues. Trimming left V 1 base short and J 6 bases short, with 9 bases between. The germline CDR1 and CDR2 sequences are KGHSH and LQKENI. CDR3 DNA: TGTGCCAGCTCACCACAGGGGAACCATGGCTACACCTTC. Translating gives CASSPQGNHGYTF.

The genes are TRBV30 and TRBJ1-6, with D hard to call. Germline V gene data show CDR1 as GTSNPN and CDR2 as SVGIG (reference sequence). CDR3 length: 15 residues. The V end was cut by 2 bases, the J end by 4 bases, with 12 bases between. The DNA of the CDR3 is TGTGCCTGGAGTAGGACCACCAAATATAATTCACCCCTCCACTTT. Its protein product is CAWSRTTKYNSPLHF.

The chain links TRBV6-5 to TRBJ1-6; D possibly corresponds to TRBD1 (5 bases). The CDR3 length is 15 residues. Germline-derived CDR1 and CDR2 are MNHEY and SVGAGI. The ends were cut back, 4 bases at V and 7 bases at J, with 14 bases in the middle. CDR3 amino acids: CASSWAGTENSPLHF. The DNA for the CDR3 is TGTGCCAGCAGTTGGGCCGGGACCGAGAATTCACCCCTCCACTTT.

The CDR3 DNA reads as TGTGCCAGCAGTGAACCGCAGGAGGGTCAGCCCCAGCATTTT. It is translated as CASSEPQEGQPQHF. This chain joins TRBV25-1 and TRBJ1-5; D uncertain. The V end was cut by 2 bases, the J end by 6 bases, with 11 bases between. This CDR3 is built from 14 residues. Per the germline V gene, CDR1 is MGHDK and CDR2 is SYGVNS.

This chain connects TRBV7-9 to TRBJ2-7; D gene uncertain. CDR3 length: 14 residues. Germline V CDR1 and CDR2: SEHNR, FQNEAQ (reference sequence). The V end was cut by 5 bases, the J end by 7 bases, with 18 bases between. CDR3 DNA sequence: TGTGCCAGCAGCCCCCCAATATCCTACGGGGAGCAGTACTTC. Translation: CASSPPISYGEQYF. Full variable domain (rest looked up from reference TRBV7-9 and TRBJ2-7): DTGVSQNPRHKITKRGQNVTFRCDPISEHNRLYWYRQTLGQGPEFLTYFQNEAQLEKSRLLSDRFSAERPKGSFSTLEIQRTEQGDSAMYLCASSPPISYGEQYFGPGTRLTVT.